These T cell receptor beta chains were read from a single sample in a study of regulatory T cells in long-lasting Graves disease. TCRdb recomputed calls from the multiplex PCR reads with MiXCR, one row per CDR3 protein. The repertoire has a few hundred thousand distinct CDR3 sequences, around a quarter of them found once; the top ten carry about a quarter. This sample comprised peripheral blood mononuclear cells (PBMCs), obtained when the disease was refractory, from a patient treated with antithyroid drugs. The receptor source for this set is a female donor with Graves disease. Each CDR3 is given with its conserved first and last residue. The D gene is left open where the match is weak. Rows give clone size only sometimes, using once, few, many, or a class for an expanded clone.

clone size	V gene	D gene	J gene	CDR3 DNA	CDR3 protein
-	TRBV19	TRBD1	TRBJ1-5	TGTGCCAGCCGTGAATCAACAGGGGTTGTTGGCAATCAGCCCCAGCATTTT	CASRESTGVVGNQPQHF
many	TRBV28	-	TRBJ1-2	TGTGCCAGCAGTTCTACCTACAAGGAGCGCTACAATACCTTC	CASSSTYKERYNTF
-	TRBV13	-	TRBJ2-5	TGTGCCAGCAGTATCCGGGGCGGGAACCAAGAGACCCAGTACTTC	CASSIRGGNQETQYF
few	TRBV28	TRBD2	TRBJ2-2	TGTGCCAGCAGTCTCATCTTAGCGGGAGTTACCGGGGAGCTGTTTTTT	CASSLILAGVTGELFF
-	TRBV5-1	-	TRBJ2-2	TGCGCCAGCTTGGACATAACCGGGGAGCTGTTTTTT	CASLDITGELFF
many	TRBV7-2	-	TRBJ2-5	TGTGCCAGCAACCCAGGGGCGGGACAAGAGACCCAGTACTTC	CASNPGAGQETQYF
few	TRBV3-1	-	TRBJ1-6	TGTGCCAGCAGTCATTATAATTCACCCCTCCACTTT	CASSHYNSPLHF
-	TRBV19	TRBD1	TRBJ1-2	TGTGCCAGTAGGGACCCGGGACAGGGGACCCACTATGGCTACACCTTC	CASRDPGQGTHYGYTF
many	TRBV28	TRBD1	TRBJ2-7	TGTGCCAGCAGTTTGTCCGGACAGGGGGCCAACGAGCAGTACTTC	CASSLSGQGANEQYF
few	TRBV20-1	-	TRBJ1-1	TGCAGTGCTAGCCCGTTTCCCCGCCAGGGAAACACTGAAGCTTTCTTT	CSASPFPRQGNTEAFF
few	TRBV10-3	-	TRBJ2-2	TGTGCCATCAGTGAGTCCCGCCGGGAGAACACCGGGGAGCTGTTTTTT	CAISESRRENTGELFF
few	TRBV5-1	TRBD1	TRBJ2-7	TGCGCCACCAGCGAACAAGGACAGGGTCACTACGAGCAGTACTTC	CATSEQGQGHYEQYF
-	TRBV19	-	TRBJ1-2	TGTGCCAGTAGTACCCAAAGGTCCGGCTACACCTTC	CASSTQRSGYTF
many	TRBV12-3/TRBV12-4	-	TRBJ2-7	TGTGCCAGCAGCCGAACCGGGAACAACGTGGACGAGCAGTACTTC	CASSRTGNNVDEQYF
-	TRBV5-1	TRBD1	TRBJ2-2	TGCGCCGGCAGCTTAACAGGGGGCACGAACACCGGGGAGCTGTTTTTT	CAGSLTGGTNTGELFF
-	TRBV7-9	-	TRBJ2-7	TGTGCCAGCAGCCTAATGACAGGTCCGGGCGAGCAGTACTTC	CASSLMTGPGEQYF
-	TRBV20-1	-	TRBJ1-3	TGCAGTGCTAGAGACGCCTTCACCGGGGATGGAAACACCATATATTTT	CSARDAFTGDGNTIYF
-	TRBV6-1	-	TRBJ2-3	TGTGCCAGCAGTGAATACCCGGCTTCGGTCACAGATACGCAGTATTTT	CASSEYPASVTDTQYF
-	TRBV6-5	TRBD2	TRBJ2-7	TGTGCCAGCAGTTACTATTCTAGCGGGAGCTCCTACGAGCAGTACTTC	CASSYYSSGSSYEQYF